These T cell receptor beta chains were read from a single sample in a study of blood T cells in healthy people across ages. TCRdb called the 5' RACE reads again in MiXCR, with one record for every CDR3 protein. The sample includes roughly 2 million distinct CDR3 sequences, around 50% of them seen just once. Sequencing was carried out using blood. These receptor sequences come from a middle-aged woman in good health. Each CDR3 is given with its conserved first and last residue.

j_gene: TRBJ2-7
v_gene: TRBV7-2
CDR3aa: CASSLEGRSRDEQYF

j_gene: TRBJ2-5
v_gene: TRBV2
CDR3aa: CASTKETQYF

j_gene: TRBJ2-7
v_gene: TRBV10-1
CDR3aa: CASSEKGLAGGLEQYF

j_gene: TRBJ2-4
v_gene: TRBV7-2
CDR3aa: CASSLMTSSFNEQYF

j_gene: TRBJ2-7
v_gene: TRBV28
CDR3aa: CASSRPTELVGREQYF

j_gene: TRBJ1-2
v_gene: TRBV28
CDR3aa: CASSPGNRGRDRGYTF

j_gene: TRBJ2-2
v_gene: TRBV2
CDR3aa: CASSGTGGNTGELFF

j_gene: TRBJ2-3
v_gene: TRBV5-1
CDR3aa: CASSTSGPSDTQYF

j_gene: TRBJ2-3
v_gene: TRBV4-2
CDR3aa: CASSQDRPSGRYF

j_gene: TRBJ2-7
v_gene: TRBV4-3
CDR3aa: CASSQETSGVYEQYF

j_gene: TRBJ2-5
v_gene: TRBV7-9
CDR3aa: CASSWGTGTLETQYF

j_gene: TRBJ1-2
v_gene: TRBV9
CDR3aa: CASSIAGKANYGYTF

j_gene: TRBJ2-1
v_gene: TRBV25-1
CDR3aa: CASKSHNEQFF

j_gene: TRBJ1-4
v_gene: TRBV9
CDR3aa: CASSRDRWNEKLFF

j_gene: TRBJ2-3
v_gene: TRBV9
CDR3aa: CASSVVPSGGALGDTQYF

j_gene: TRBJ2-1
v_gene: TRBV2
CDR3aa: CASSEALGGLALSSYNEQFF

j_gene: TRBJ2-7
v_gene: TRBV7-2
CDR3aa: CASSFSGQVRYEQYF

j_gene: TRBJ2-6
v_gene: TRBV20-1
CDR3aa: CSARVRAGAGANVLTF

j_gene: TRBJ2-7
v_gene: TRBV9
CDR3aa: CASSVAITGSYEQYF

j_gene: TRBJ2-3
v_gene: TRBV6-9
CDR3aa: CARPRGPDTQYF

j_gene: TRBJ2-1
v_gene: TRBV24-1
CDR3aa: CATSDSWSVLNNEQFF

j_gene: TRBJ1-4
v_gene: TRBV4-3
CDR3aa: CASSQTPGRGGEKLFF

j_gene: TRBJ2-7
v_gene: TRBV6-6
CDR3aa: CASSYMAGTYEQYF

j_gene: TRBJ2-3
v_gene: TRBV5-1
CDR3aa: CASSYGQGEVDTQYF

j_gene: TRBJ2-3
v_gene: TRBV5-1
CDR3aa: CASSLEALAGGNTDTQYF

j_gene: TRBJ2-1
v_gene: TRBV6-5
CDR3aa: CASRKLTTGGGEQFF

j_gene: TRBJ2-1
v_gene: TRBV24-1
CDR3aa: CATSQDRVGNEQFF

j_gene: TRBJ1-1
v_gene: TRBV29-1
CDR3aa: CSVGPGTYEAFF

j_gene: TRBJ2-1
v_gene: TRBV14
CDR3aa: CASSRGDETYEQFF

j_gene: TRBJ1-1
v_gene: TRBV4-1
CDR3aa: CASSLPGTANTEAFF

j_gene: TRBJ2-1
v_gene: TRBV20-1
CDR3aa: CSARDARVFGEQFF

j_gene: TRBJ2-5
v_gene: TRBV15
CDR3aa: CAASSSPGQQETQYF

j_gene: TRBJ2-7
v_gene: TRBV6-2/TRBV6-3
CDR3aa: CASSNPSNSSYEQYF

j_gene: TRBJ2-1
v_gene: TRBV20-1
CDR3aa: CSALIQGYNEQFF

j_gene: TRBJ2-7
v_gene: TRBV13
CDR3aa: CASTRGSGLNYEQYF

j_gene: TRBJ1-4
v_gene: TRBV27
CDR3aa: CASSPYLGQGEKLFF

j_gene: TRBJ1-1
v_gene: TRBV6-6
CDR3aa: CASSFRGETEAFF

j_gene: TRBJ1-5
v_gene: TRBV4-3
CDR3aa: CASSHRQGNQPQHF

j_gene: TRBJ1-5
v_gene: TRBV12-3/TRBV12-4
CDR3aa: CASRPGLSNQPQHF

j_gene: TRBJ2-5
v_gene: TRBV4-3
CDR3aa: CASSHGAGVQETQYF

j_gene: TRBJ2-3
v_gene: TRBV7-2
CDR3aa: CASSFTRGGVTDTQYF

j_gene: TRBJ1-2
v_gene: TRBV14
CDR3aa: CASSQLNPGGYTF

j_gene: TRBJ2-1
v_gene: TRBV6-2/TRBV6-3
CDR3aa: CASSYGAGGPGQETQFF

j_gene: TRBJ2-5
v_gene: TRBV28
CDR3aa: CASSYVTGGRSEQYF

j_gene: TRBJ1-5
v_gene: TRBV18
CDR3aa: CASSAHRAPRPQHF

j_gene: TRBJ2-5
v_gene: TRBV27
CDR3aa: CASSLRGGDQETQYF